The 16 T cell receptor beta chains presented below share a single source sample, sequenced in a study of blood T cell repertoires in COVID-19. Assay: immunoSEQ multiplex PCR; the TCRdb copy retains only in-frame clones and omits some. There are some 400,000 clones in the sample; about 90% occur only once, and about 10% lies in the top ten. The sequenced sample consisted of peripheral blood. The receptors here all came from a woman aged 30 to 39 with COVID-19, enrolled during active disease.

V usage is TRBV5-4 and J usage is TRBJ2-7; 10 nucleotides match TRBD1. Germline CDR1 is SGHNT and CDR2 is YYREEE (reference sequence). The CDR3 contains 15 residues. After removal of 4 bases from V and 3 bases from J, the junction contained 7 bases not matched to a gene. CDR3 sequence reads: CASSGRQGAVYEQYF. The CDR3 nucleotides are TGTGCCAGCAGCGGGAGACAGGGGGCGGTCTACGAGCAGTACTTC.

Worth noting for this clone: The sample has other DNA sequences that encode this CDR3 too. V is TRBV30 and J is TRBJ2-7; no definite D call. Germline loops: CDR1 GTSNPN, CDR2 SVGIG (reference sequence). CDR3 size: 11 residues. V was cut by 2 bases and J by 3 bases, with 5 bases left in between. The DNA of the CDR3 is TGTGCCTGGAGTCCCAACTACGAGCAGTACTTC. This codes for CAWSPNYEQYF.

The CDR3 DNA is TGTGCCAGCAGCCAAACTAGCGCCTCCTACGAGCAGTACTTC. Residues: CASSQTSASYEQYF. The chain recombines TRBV3-1 (or the pseudogene TRBV3-2) with TRBJ2-7; 7 bases are a match to TRBD2. V dropped 2 bases and J dropped 0; count of bases not matched to a gene: 1. CDR3 size: 14 residues. Germline values: CDR1 LGHDT, CDR2 YNNKEL (reference sequence).

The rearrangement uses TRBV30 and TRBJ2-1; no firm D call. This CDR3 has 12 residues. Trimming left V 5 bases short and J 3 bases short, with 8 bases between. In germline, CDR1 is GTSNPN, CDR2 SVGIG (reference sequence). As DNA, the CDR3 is TGTGCCTGGGCCGAGCTCTACAATGAGCAGTTCTTC. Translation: CAWAELYNEQFF.

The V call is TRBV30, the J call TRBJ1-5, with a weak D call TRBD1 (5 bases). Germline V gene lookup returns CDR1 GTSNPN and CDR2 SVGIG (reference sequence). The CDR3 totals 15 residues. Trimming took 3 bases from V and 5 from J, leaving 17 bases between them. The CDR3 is CAWSRQLREDQPQHF. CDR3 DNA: TGTGCCTGGAGCAGACAGCTAAGGGAAGATCAGCCCCAGCATTTT.

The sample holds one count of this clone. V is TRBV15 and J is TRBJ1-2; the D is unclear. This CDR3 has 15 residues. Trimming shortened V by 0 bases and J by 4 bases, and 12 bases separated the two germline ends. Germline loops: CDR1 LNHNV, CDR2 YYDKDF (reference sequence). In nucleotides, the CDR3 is TGTGCCACCAGCAGAGATCCTTCGGGGAGCTATGGCTACACCTTC. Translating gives CATSRDPSGSYGYTF.

The CDR3 loop is CASSVSLGAYEQYF. For the CDR3, the DNA is TGTGCCAGCAGCGTTAGTCTAGGGGCCTACGAGCAGTACTTC. The rearrangement links TRBV9 to TRBJ2-7, with TRBD1 as a possible D gene (5 bases). This CDR3 spans 14 amino acids. The V end was cut by 2 bases, the J end by 2 bases, with 11 bases between. Germline CDR1 is SGDLS and CDR2 is YYNGEE.

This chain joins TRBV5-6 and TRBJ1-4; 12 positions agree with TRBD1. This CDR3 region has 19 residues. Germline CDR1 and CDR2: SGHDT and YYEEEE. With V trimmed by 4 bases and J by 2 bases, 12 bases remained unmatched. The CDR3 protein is CASSPRDRGRGETNEKLFF. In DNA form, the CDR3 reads TGTGCCAGCAGCCCCCGGGACAGGGGGCGAGGAGAGACTAATGAAAAACTGTTTTTT.

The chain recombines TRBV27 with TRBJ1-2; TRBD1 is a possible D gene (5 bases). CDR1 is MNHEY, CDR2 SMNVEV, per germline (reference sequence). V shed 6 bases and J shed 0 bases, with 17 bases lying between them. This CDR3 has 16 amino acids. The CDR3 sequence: CASSPRQPRTNYGYTF. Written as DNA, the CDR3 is TGTGCCAGCAGCCCCCGACAGCCTAGGACTAACTATGGCTACACCTTC.

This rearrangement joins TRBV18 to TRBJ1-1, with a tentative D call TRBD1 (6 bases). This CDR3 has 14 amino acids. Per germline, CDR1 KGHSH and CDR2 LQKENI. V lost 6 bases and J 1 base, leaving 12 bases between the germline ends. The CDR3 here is CASSGQKKNTEAFF. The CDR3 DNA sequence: TGTGCCAGCTCCGGACAGAAAAAGAACACTGAAGCTTTCTTT. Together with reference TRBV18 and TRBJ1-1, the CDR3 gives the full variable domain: NAGVMQNPRHLVRRRGQEARLRCSPMKGHSHVYWYRQLPEEGLKFMVYLQKENIIDESGMPKERFSAEFPKEGPSILRIQQVVRGDSAAYFCASSGQKKNTEAFFGQGTRLTVV.

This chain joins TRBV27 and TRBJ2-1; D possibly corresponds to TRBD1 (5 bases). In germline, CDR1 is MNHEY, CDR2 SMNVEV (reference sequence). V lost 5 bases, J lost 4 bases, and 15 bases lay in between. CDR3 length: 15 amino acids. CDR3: CASSPGPTAYNEQFF. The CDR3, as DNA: TGTGCCAGCAGTCCGGGCCCGACAGCATACAATGAGCAGTTCTTC.

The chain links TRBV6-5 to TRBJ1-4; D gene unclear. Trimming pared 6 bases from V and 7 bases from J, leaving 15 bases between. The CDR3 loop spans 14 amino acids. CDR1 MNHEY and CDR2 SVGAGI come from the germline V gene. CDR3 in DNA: TGTGCCAGCAGAATAGGAGCCCTCCGTGAAAAACTGTTTTTT. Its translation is CASRIGALREKLFF.

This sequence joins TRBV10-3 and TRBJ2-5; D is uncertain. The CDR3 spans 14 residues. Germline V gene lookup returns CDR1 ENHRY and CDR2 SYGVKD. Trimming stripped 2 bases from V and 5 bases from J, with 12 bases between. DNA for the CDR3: TGTGCCATCAGTGAGCTAGATCGGCGGGAGACCCAGTACTTC. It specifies CAISELDRRETQYF.

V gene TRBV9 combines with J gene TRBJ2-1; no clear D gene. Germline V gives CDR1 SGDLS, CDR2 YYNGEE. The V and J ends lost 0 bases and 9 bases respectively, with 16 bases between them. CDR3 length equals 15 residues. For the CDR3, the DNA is TGTGCCAGCAGCGTAGCTACGACTCCGACGTTTGAGCAGTTCTTC. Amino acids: CASSVATTPTFEQFF.

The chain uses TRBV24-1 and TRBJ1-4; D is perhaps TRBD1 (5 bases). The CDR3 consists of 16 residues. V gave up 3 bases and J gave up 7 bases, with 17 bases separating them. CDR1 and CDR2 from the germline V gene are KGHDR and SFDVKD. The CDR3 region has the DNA TGTGCCACCAGTGATGGTACAGGCCCCGAACCTGAAAAACTGTTTTTT. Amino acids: CATSDGTGPEPEKLFF.

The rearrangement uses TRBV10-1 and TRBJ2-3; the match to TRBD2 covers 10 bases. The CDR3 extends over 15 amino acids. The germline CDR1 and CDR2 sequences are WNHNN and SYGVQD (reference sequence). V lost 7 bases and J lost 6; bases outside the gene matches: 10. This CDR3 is CASTILAGGVDTQYF. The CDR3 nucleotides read TGCGCCAGCACAATCTTAGCGGGAGGCGTGGATACGCAGTATTTT.